Sequencing of this T cell receptor beta chain was carried out in a study of cytomegalovirus exposure and HLA in healthy donors. The V and J ends lost 4 bases and 7 bases respectively, with 11 bases between them. CDR3 length equals 14 residues. Germline CDR1 ENHRY, CDR2 SYGVKD. The PCR was carried out with 60 Vbeta primers and 13 Jbeta primers. Profiling relied on immunoSEQ multiplex PCR, and the TCRdb table lists in-frame clones only, not all of them. This sample has about 63,000 clones; 73% occur once, and the top ten carry about 5.7%. The sequencing sample was made of PBMCs. The chain has TRBV10-3 and TRBJ1-6; D not certain. The source of this sequence is a man aged 50 or older in good health and CMV-seronegative. The CDR3 nucleotides are TGTGCCATCAGTGTTGACGGGAAAAATTCACCCCTCCACTTT. Amino acid sequence: CAISVDGKNSPLHF.